This T cell receptor beta chain derives from a study of tumor-infiltrating lymphocytes in primary liver carcinoma. Many counts were recorded for this clonotype. V was clipped by 3 bases and J by 0 bases, with 15 bases between them. This CDR3 is 16 amino acids long. Germline values: CDR1 LGHNA, CDR2 YNFKEQ. Extraction also yielded germline DNA, while blood RNA was obtained from unsorted whole blood. With a constant-region primer, TCR beta cDNA was made from around 530 ng of total RNA. A slightly modified ARM-PCR protocol with three nested multiplex PCR rounds produced these TCR beta libraries. TRBV1-TRBV30 forward primers and a C-beta reverse primer were used in the first two PCR rounds, which each ran for about 9 cycles. From the multiplex PCR reads, TCRdb called clonotypes with MiXCR, one entry per CDR3 protein. The sample comprises 330,000 or so distinct CDR3 sequences, less than 70% of which are singletons, and under 8.5% rests with the top ten.

The V gene is TRBV4-2, the J gene TRBJ2-7, with no clear D. The specimen sequenced was peripheral blood. This receptor was identified in a middle-aged man with primary liver carcinoma and hepatitis B virus infection. CDR3 sequence: CASSQSSTLSSYEQYF. The CDR3 DNA sequence: TGTGCCAGCAGCCAGTCGTCTACACTCAGCTCCTACGAGCAGTACTTC.